This T cell receptor beta chain is drawn from a study of T cell repertoires in cytomegalovirus infection. Germline values: CDR1 SGHTA, CDR2 FQGNSA. The CDR3 consists of 14 residues. Trimming stripped 1 base from V and 5 bases from J, with 9 bases between. Many counts were recorded for this clonotype. Its cognate antigen is unknown. TCRdb reprocessed the reads via MiXCR and lists one record per CDR3 protein. Among around 110,000 distinct CDR3 sequences listed, roughly a tenth were seen once. The gene calls are TRBV7-2 and TRBJ1-5; D gene uncertain. This sequence was found in a human donor in good health (CMV status not recorded). Some clones in this sample may be carry-over from other donors' samples. Sequenced input: PBMCs, sequenced either directly or after in vitro stimulation (not recorded which). The CDR3, as DNA: TGTGCCAGCAGCTTAGGTGACGGGGATCAGCCCCAGCATTTT. Encoded protein: CASSLGDGDQPQHF.